This T cell receptor beta chain was sequenced in a study of blood T cell repertoires in COVID-19. Study details: The study drew acute and convalescent COVID-19 samples from the United States, Italy and Spain. T cells, B-cell-depleted T cells, or PBMCs provided the cDNA or gDNA that served as material.

Germline V CDR1 and CDR2: SGHRS, YFSETQ. V shed 4 bases and J 5 bases; nucleotides not matched to a gene: 5. The CDR3 covers 13 residues. In the authors' workflow: Estimation of nucleated cell counts was performed using reference gene primer amplification. Measured with immunoSEQ multiplex PCR; TCRdb has only the in-frame clones, and not every one. That table supplies the V and J calls and clone size; D and trimming were determined from the DNA. Altogether 25,000 or so clones are present, over 85% being singletons, with the ten largest covering approximately 3%. This TCR derives from a human donor in a cohort sampled during active COVID-19. The sample consisted of peripheral blood. The chain is built from TRBV5-1 and TRBJ2-5; 7 bases agree with TRBD2. CDR3: CASSPGGSETQYF. The CDR3 region has the DNA TGCGCCAGCAGCCCGGGGGGTTCGGAGACCCAGTACTTC. Full variable domain (missing parts from reference TRBV5-1 and TRBJ2-5): KAGVTQTPRYLIKTRGQQVTLSCSPISGHRSVSWYQQTPGQGLQFLFEYFSETQRNKGNFPGRFSGRQFSNSRSEMNVSTLELGDSALYLCASSPGGSETQYFGPGTRLLVL.